This T cell receptor (beta chain) was sequenced for a study of Graves' ophthalmopathy and Graves' hyperthyroidism listed by TCRdb under 2018. For the study in its entirety: Peripheral blood was collected at initial diagnosis, prior to any treatment. Once sampling was done, hyperthyroidism patients were given methimazole at a starting dose of 30 mg daily, while ophthalmopathy patients were given high-dose intravenous methylprednisolone. In more than 5 hyperthyroidism patients, the T-cell repertoire of thyroid tissue was compared with the T-cell repertoire of blood. To explore V-J signatures that separate ophthalmopathy from hyperthyroidism, a discovery set of approximately 100 patients was enrolled, consisting of about 45 with ophthalmopathy and around 60 with stable hyperthyroidism. The study used signatures of the TCR beta repertoire to tell Graves' ophthalmopathy apart from Graves' hyperthyroidism and to predict which patients would progress to ophthalmopathy. In total, 135 blood samples were TCR-sequenced: fewer than 50 ophthalmopathy, some 75 hyperthyroidism and about 17 hyperthyroidism-to-ophthalmopathy patients. The independent validation cohort included about 20 hyperthyroidism patients plus 17 patients who later progressed from hyperthyroidism to ophthalmopathy.

Paper-wide results and their limitations: Sample size was not statistically predetermined, and group allocation was not concealed from the investigators. Most expanded thyroid clonotypes with a frequency above 0.001 also appeared in blood, which suggests that blood repertoires may reflect the immune response in the thyroid. In validation, the model predicted ophthalmopathy progression with 70.59% sensitivity and about 73% specificity; roughly eleven predicted patients were CT-confirmed with GO in a median of about 7.1 months. Ophthalmopathy was separated from stable hyperthyroidism by the 13-signature model with more than 85% sensitivity and about 83% specificity in cross-validation and with 80%/75% in the test set.

This clonotype was counted at least ten times. The antigen it recognizes is unknown. Per-base qualities were not stored, and no clone one base away is much larger. For repertoire sequencing, TCR beta CDR3 regions were amplified from RNA transcripts. The first round was an RT-PCR using HTBI primers with the Qiagen OneStep RT-PCR kit, and this first round was followed by a second-round multiplex PCR, then size selection and purification. Libraries were sequenced paired-end with 100 bp reads on an Illumina HiSeq2000. The authors' pipeline ran thus. SOAPnuke was used to process the reads, removing any read that contained adapters or uncalled bases, had a mean Phred below 15, or lacked an exact match to the constant primer or identifier. COPE v1.2.5 was used to merge the high-quality paired reads. Unique nucleotide sequences were defined as clonotypes and aligned to IMGT TRB V, D and J references using MiTCR v1.1. The analysis was limited to V-J combinations with a frequency above 0.0001, which together covered approximately 99% of repertoires. A TCR clonal expansion and chaos score per V-J combination was defined as the ratio of F50 clonal expansion to chaos observed in the TCRdist matrix. Welch's t-statistics and random forest were used to narrow the features down to more than 10 V-J combinations, which were then fed into a naive Bayes classifier. The similarity between thyroid and blood repertoires was quantified using the Morisita-Horn index. TCRdb reprocessed the public reads (quality trimming at Q25 with fastp, clone calling with MiXCR) and kept in-frame beta chains. For every CDR3 protein sequence, its rows merge into one entry that carries the most common genes and DNA. The V and J calls were determined by TCRdb, not by the authors. This sample is represented by about 700,000 distinct CDR3 sequences; over 40% of them were singletons. The biggest ten clones account for over 2.5% of the sample.

V and J are truncated by 7 bases and 1 base respectively, leaving an intervening sequence of 13 bases. The CDR1 and CDR2 encoded by the germline V gene (reference sequence) are LNHDA and SQIVND. From cysteine to phenylalanine, the CDR3 is 14 amino acids long. Only the CDR3 part of the read is kept: 42 bases, read in frame from the first base. Patients with ophthalmopathy had moderately to severely active disease, with a Clinical Activity Score of 3 or more, a NOSPECS grade of 4 or more, and a disease duration of less than 3 months. Anyone with other autoimmune diseases, uncontrolled infections, pregnancy or lactation was excluded from the study. Clinical symptoms, serum thyroxine, TRAb, thyroid ultrasound and orbital computed tomography were used for diagnosis. Ficoll-Paque density gradient centrifugation was used to isolate PBMCs from 10 ml of fresh peripheral blood. Trizol reagent was used to extract the total RNA, and its quality was then checked on an Agilent 2100 Bioanalyzer.

The clonotype originates from an adult man with Graves' ophthalmopathy. Material: peripheral blood. Recombination joined TRBV19 with TRBJ2-5; the D gene is perhaps TRBD1 or TRBD2, as each covers 6 bases. The CDR3 region has the sequence CASTEGGSQETQYF. The nucleotide sequence reads as follows: TGTGCCAGTACGGAGGGGGGAAGCCAAGAGACCCAGTACTTC.